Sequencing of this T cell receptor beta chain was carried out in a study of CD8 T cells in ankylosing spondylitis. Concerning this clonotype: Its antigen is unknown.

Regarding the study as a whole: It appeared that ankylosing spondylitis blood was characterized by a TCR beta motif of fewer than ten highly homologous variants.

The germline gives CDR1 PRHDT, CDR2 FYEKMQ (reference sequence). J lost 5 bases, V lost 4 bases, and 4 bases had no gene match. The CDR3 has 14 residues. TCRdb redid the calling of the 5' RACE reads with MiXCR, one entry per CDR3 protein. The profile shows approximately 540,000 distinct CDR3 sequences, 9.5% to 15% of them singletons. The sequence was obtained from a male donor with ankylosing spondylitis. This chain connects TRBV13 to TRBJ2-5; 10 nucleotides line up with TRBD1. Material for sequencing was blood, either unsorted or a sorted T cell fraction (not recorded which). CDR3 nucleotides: TGTGCCAGCAGCTACAGACAGGGGGCGGAGACCCAGTACTTC. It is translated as CASSYRQGAETQYF.